What follows describes a single T cell receptor beta chain. In its sample, this clonotype was seen a few times. The antigen it recognizes is unknown. The sample holds no much larger clone one base away, and base qualities are not on file. In the paper's terms, the time point label means: patch test 2, 6 weeks after DPC sensitization. Explained via the paper, the treatment or condition label denotes: therapeutic diphenylcyclopropenone sensitization with weekly scalp DPC. At each patch-test visit, blood was drawn before the patch test was applied. Patients were eligible if aged 18 to 70, diagnosed with alopecia and judged suitable for DPC therapy, and pregnant patients were excluded. Total RNA was extracted from unfractionated whole blood that had been collected in Tempus Blood RNA tubes. Library generation was performed with RACE. Sequencing instrument: NextSeq 500. During library preparation, unique molecular identifiers were attached to individual cDNA molecules so that TCRs could be counted in a quantitative, reproducible way. Each blood RNA sample was used to sequence both TCR alpha and TCR beta chains. As for how the authors treated the data: A median of approximately 100,000 TCRs per sample was observed, with a range of roughly 23,224 to 750,000. V, J and CDR3 annotation of the TCR reads was carried out using the Decombinator software suite. For the PS versus PT1 abundance plots, all samples were subsampled to the same number of TCRs (28,000). TCRs were defined as expanded if absent before sensitization and observed at least eight times at the 2-week time point. The public reads were reanalyzed by TCRdb: fastp trimming at Q25, MiXCR alignment, in-frame beta chains only. Each CDR3 protein appears once, grouped with its most common genes and DNA. The V and J calls shown here were made by TCRdb, not taken from the authors' results. This sample is represented by approximately 69,000 distinct CDR3 sequences; 10% of them were singletons. About 6.9% of the sample is in the top ten clones.

The data stem from a study of human T cells and chemical hapten exposure (dated by TCRdb to the early 2020s). Looking at the study overall: For sensitization, 2% DPC in acetone was applied to a roughly 2 cm by roughly 2 cm area of upper inner arm skin. Patients additionally received weekly therapeutic DPC doses to the scalp throughout the approximately 24-week study period. Patch testing was done on the upper back using Finn chambers containing 0.01% DPC, and results were scored after 6 days according to International Contact Dermatitis Research Group standards. Most of the patients in the cohort were female, and the cohort covered alopecia areata with under or over 50% scalp involvement, alopecia totalis and alopecia universalis. The libraries were sequenced as a pool, and the TCR yield per sample differed mostly because of small variations in library volumes within the pool. Peripheral blood TCR repertoire changes were tracked in vivo in alopecia patients during primary and secondary sensitization to the hapten diphenylcyclopropenone (DPC). Blood was sampled from patients pre-sensitization (week 0) and at 2, 6 and about 24 weeks after DPC sensitization. About 28 alopecia patients gave blood for TCR sequencing at one to four time points (pre-sensitization, 2, 6 and 24 weeks). Paper-wide results and their limitations: Alopecia, a presumed autoimmune disease, was present in all patients, so the immune response of the patients might differ from that of healthy individuals. A positive correlation was found between the number of PT1 expanded TCRs and patch test score, with significance reached at thresholds 8, 16 and 32 but not 4. Expanded TCRs formed significantly more large CDR3 similarity clusters than pre-sensitization or healthy control sets, consistent with antigen-driven responses. After repeated subsampling, the strength of the expansion versus patch-test correlation and the threshold at which it became significant changed. The number of TCRs above 1 in 1000 frequency did not change with DPC sensitization; there was no evidence of global repertoire structure alterations.

The CDR3 starts with the cysteine, ends with the phenylalanine, and has 13 residues. The sequence is cut down to CDR3 DNA, 39 bases in frame from base 1. V was cut back by 1 base and J by 6 bases, leaving a gap of 7 bases between them. CDR1 SGHDN and CDR2 FVKESK are derived from the germline V gene. The starting material was whole blood, obtained in connection with sensitization to the hapten diphenylcyclopropenone (DPC). The V gene is TRBV14 and the J gene is TRBJ2-4; the D call is tentative, TRBD1 or TRBD2, as each matches 5 bases. This clonotype was sampled from a woman aged 45-60 years with alopecia areata. Some clones in this sample may be carry-over from other donors' samples. CDR3 sequence: CASSQAGTNIQYF. Here is the DNA: TGTGCCAGCAGCCAAGCAGGGACAAACATTCAGTACTTC.